This paragraph reports one T cell receptor (beta chain). Its antigen is currently not known. No clone much larger than this one lies a single base away; base qualities are absent. Read against the paper, the sample's time point label means: 24 weeks on oral tofacitinib. The label giving this sample's treatment or condition can be read as: oral pan-JAK inhibitor, 5-10 mg twice daily. Peripheral blood and lesional scalp punch biopsies were obtained from patients with alopecia areata. PBMCs were separated by density centrifugation and stained for CD3, CD4 and CD8, after which CD4+ and CD8+ T cells were sorted on a FACSAria. The data are from a study of CD8+ T cells in alopecia areata (dated by TCRdb to the late 2010s). Regarding the study in general: The treated patients, all with moderate-to-severe alopecia areata, were enrolled in an open-label pilot trial of oral tofacitinib given at 5 to 10 mg twice daily. High-throughput TCRbeta sequencing was used to examine T cell clonal expansion in alopecia areata in both the C3H/HeJ mouse model and human patients. Clonality in the scalp was compared among normal scalp (n=4), patchy alopecia areata scalp (n=8), and alopecia totalis/universalis scalp (n=8). Disease severity in treated patients was measured with the SALT score, which quantifies the percentage of affected scalp surface area. RNA was obtained with the PAXgene miRNA kit for fixed scalp, the miRNeasy kit for PBMCs, and the RNeasy kit for mouse skin. On the human side, TCRbeta sequencing was run on scalp tissue and on sorted CD4+ and CD8+ peripheral blood T cells from healthy controls and from alopecia areata patients with either patchy or totalis/universalis disease. Tofacitinib was given for 6 to 18 months, followed by 6 months of follow-up off drug to assess delayed response and recurrence. Biopsies were taken from tofacitinib-treated patients at baseline and again at 4 and 24 weeks into treatment, and several of those patients also had a later scalp biopsy. immunoSEQ multiplex PCR using 35 Vbeta forward primers and 13 Jbeta reverse primers was used to amplify TCRbeta CDR3 regions. Points the paper makes about the study in general: During tofacitinib treatment, many expanded lesional clones stuck around in both scalp and blood, and this persistence may partly explain why relapse happens after treatment is stopped. Unlike mouse skin, where gammadelta T cells dominate, normal human skin contains resident alphabeta T cells that get sequenced too, which complicates analysis of the scalp TCR repertoire. Shared TCR sequences between patients were less evident than in mice, which may be partly attributable to HLA diversity in the patient population. Lesional scalp, especially in alopecia totalis/universalis, showed higher clonality and more expanded CD8+ clones than normal scalp, suggesting antigenic drive. Because the treated cohort was small and included a single nonresponder, larger studies are needed to assess links between baseline CD8+ expansion and response. With tofacitinib, both scalp clonality and the number of expanded CD8+ clones among the top 100 scalp clones went down significantly.

V sheds 3 bases and J sheds 0 bases, leaving 6 bases between their ends. CDR1 and CDR2 (SGDLS, YYNGEE) derive from the germline V gene. From cysteine to phenylalanine, the CDR3 is 14 amino acids long. Only the CDR3 part of the read is kept: 42 bases, read in frame from the first base. Library generation was performed with the immunoSEQ multiplex PCR assay. RNA was extracted from all samples and reverse transcribed into cDNA as template for TCR sequencing. SuperScript III was used to make first-strand cDNA, primed with a 2:1 mix of oligo-dT and random hexamers. A synthetic immune receptor repertoire was used to measure amplification bias, and any remaining bias was corrected computationally. For the original study's pipeline: After raw reads were preprocessed to remove errors, the CDR3 was defined following IMGT conventions as running from the conserved cysteine to phenylalanine. Clonality was computed by normalizing Shannon entropy by log2 of the number of productive unique TCRs and subtracting the result from 1. Whether each scalp clone was CD4 or CD8 was inferred by checking scalp TCRbeta sequences against the CD4 and CD8 repertoires from sorted blood. TCRdb took over this immuneACCESS table, retaining in-frame rearrangements with V and J assigned. Such tables are incomplete; in checked studies, under half of the missing clones stem from an unresolved V gene, and the remainder is unexplained. The V and J calls and clone size are taken from that table; D and trimming were inferred from the DNA. This sample holds roughly 99,000 clones; 84% were observed only once. The ten most abundant clones make up over 20% of the sample.

The source material was CD8+ T cells sorted from blood, sampled at week 24, from a patient treated with tofacitinib. This clonotype originated in a human donor with alopecia areata. The rearrangement joined TRBV9 to TRBJ2-2; the D gene is not confidently resolved. The DNA sequence reads TGTGCCAGCAGCGGTGGAACGAACACCGGGGAGCTGTTTTTT. This yields the protein CASSGGTNTGELFF.